This T cell receptor beta chain was recorded in a study of T cell repertoires in cytomegalovirus infection. In the study overall: Through public TCR beta signatures, both CMV infection and matching HLA type were indicated.

This clonotype was recorded only once. One entry per CDR3 protein, called by TCRdb with MiXCR from the reads. This sample carries around 530,000 distinct CDR3 sequences, approximately 25% of them seen once, and the ten largest clones take roughly 13%. The V segment lost 0 bases and the J segment 7 bases; nucleotides outside the gene matches: 3. CDR3 length: 15 amino acids. Germline values: CDR1 KGHDR, CDR2 SFDVKD. The V and J genes are TRBV24-1 and TRBJ2-1; TRBD2 matches 9 bases. Input material: PBMCs. The TCR sequence derives from a human donor in good health (CMV status not recorded). Some clones in this sample may be carry-over from other donors' samples. CDR3 DNA sequence: TGTGCCACCAGTGATTTGCCTAGCGGGAAGAATGAGCAGTTCTTC. It encodes CATSDLPSGKNEQFF.